This T cell receptor beta chain emerged from a study of T cell responses to AZD1222 COVID-19 vaccine. Points from the study as a whole: Across spike, vaccine-associated CD4 TCRs were found, dominant at 160-218 and 743-854. In the spike-specific TCR repertoire, nearly half reportedly target unmutated variant regions. Increases in Spike-specific TCR breadth and depth were seen after two AZD1222 doses.

Remarks on this clone: The antigen remains unidentified.

Pooled samples include second doses given at about 4 or 12 weeks. Profiled with immunoSEQ multiplex PCR; TCRdb holds only in-frame clones, not every one. Of about 140,000 clones listed, approximately 92% are singletons. Germline CDR1 MGHRA, CDR2 YSYEKL. V dropped 4 bases and J dropped 1 base, with 19 bases sitting between them. The CDR3 covers 17 residues. The rearrangement uses TRBV4-1 and TRBJ1-1; D is perhaps TRBD1 (6 bases). The sequence derives from an adult who received the AZD1222 COVID-19 vaccine. Specimen: peripheral blood, collected 28 days after the second AZD1222 dose. The CDR3 coding sequence is TGCGCCAGCAGCCGTCGGGTTAGCCAACAGGGGAACACTGAAGCTTTCTTT. Translated: CASSRRVSQQGNTEAFF.